In its sample, the clone carrying this T cell receptor (beta chain) was seen once. The data were taken from a study of CD8 T cells in Susac syndrome. From blood CD8+ and CD4+ T cells, the TCR beta chain was sequenced. With random hexamers, about 0.45 to 1 ug RNA was reverse transcribed. Multiplex immunoSEQ PCR targeted 54 Vbeta and 13 Jbeta TCR beta segments. From the immunoSEQ multiplex PCR reads, TCRdb called clonotypes with MiXCR, one entry per CDR3 protein. The table shows roughly 200,000 distinct CDR3 sequences, with about 95% occurring only once. CDR3 length equals 11 residues. Germline CDR1 and CDR2: DFQATT and SNEGSKA (reference sequence). V shed 4 bases and J shed 9 bases, with 10 bases lying between them.

Sequenced sample: CD4+ T cells from PBMCs. The V and J genes are TRBV20-1 and TRBJ2-1; D is unresolved. The sequence derives from a human donor in good health. The CDR3 loop is CSAMIQLEQFF. CDR3 in DNA: TGCAGTGCTATGATCCAACTTGAGCAGTTCTTC.